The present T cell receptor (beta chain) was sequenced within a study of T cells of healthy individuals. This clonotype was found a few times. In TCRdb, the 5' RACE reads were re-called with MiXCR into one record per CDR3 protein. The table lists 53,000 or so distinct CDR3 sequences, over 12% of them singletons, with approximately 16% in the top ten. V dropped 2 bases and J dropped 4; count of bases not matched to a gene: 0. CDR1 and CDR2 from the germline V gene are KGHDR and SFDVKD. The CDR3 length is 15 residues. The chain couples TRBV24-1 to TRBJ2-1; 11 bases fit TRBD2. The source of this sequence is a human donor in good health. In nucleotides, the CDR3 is TGTGCCACCAGTGATTCTAGCGGGGGGTACAATGAGCAGTTCTTC. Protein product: CATSDSSGGYNEQFF.